Below are 5 T cell receptor beta chains sequenced from a single sample in a study of prognosis after radiotherapy for stage I lung cancer (dated by TCRdb to the early 2020s). Sequencer: Illumina HiSeq 3000. Two rounds of multiplex PCR were used to amplify the TCR beta CDR3 region from genomic DNA. In the first PCR round, primers specific to each TRBV and TRBJ gene were used, and the primer sequences were filed in Chinese patent CN105087789A. TCRdb reanalyzed the raw reads on its own, using fastp at Q25 for trimming and MiXCR for clone calling, and kept in-frame beta chains. Duplicate CDR3 protein sequences are folded into a single record with the most common DNA and genes. Here the sample has about 28,000 distinct CDR3 sequences; around 45% occur a single time. The ten most abundant clones make up 15% of the sample. The source was PBMCs, collected before or after stereotactic body radiation therapy (not recorded which). The receptors stem from a donor at least 50 years old with non-small cell lung cancer.

V gene TRBV6-1 combines with J gene TRBJ2-6; D may correspond to TRBD1 or TRBD2 (5 bases each). Germline values: CDR1 MNHNS, CDR2 SASEGT. The CDR3 has 17 amino acids. The V end lost 7 bases, the J end lost 19 bases, and 35 bases lay between the germline ends. CDR3 in amino acids: CASMGDGESSGANALTF. CDR3 nucleotides: TGTGCCAGCATGGGGGACGGAGAGAGCTCTGGGGCCAACGCCCTTACTTTC.

By share, this clonotype counts as medium-sized. This chain joins TRBV15 and TRBJ2-1; unclear D gene. The germline V gene encodes CDR1 LNHNV and CDR2 YYDKDF (reference sequence). The V end lost 0 bases, the J end lost 9 bases, and 3 bases lay between the germline ends. The CDR3 contains 11 residues. As DNA, the CDR3 is TGTGCCACCAGCAGAGACGGTGAGCAGTTCTTC. Its protein is CATSRDGEQFF.

This chain connects TRBV19 to TRBJ1-2; D is ambiguous. From germline, CDR1 is LNHDA and CDR2 SQIVND (reference sequence). CDR3 size: 10 residues. V was clipped by 9 bases and J by 8 bases, with 10 bases between them. CDR3 sequence reads: CARKDGGYTF. CDR3 DNA sequence: TGTGCCAGAAAAGATGGGGGCTACACCTTC. Filled out from reference TRBV19 and TRBJ1-2, the complete variable domain reads DGGITQSPKYLFRKEGQNVTLSCEQNLNHDAMYWYRQDPGQGLRLIYYSQIVNDFQKGDIAEGYSVSREKKESFPLTVTSAQKNPTAFYLCARKDGGYTFGSGTRLTVV.

Concerning this clonotype: This may be a read error, as it is one base from a much larger clone. This sequence joins TRBV20-1 and TRBJ2-7; possible D gene TRBD2, 5 bases. There are 13 residues in the CDR3. Germline values: CDR1 DFQATT, CDR2 SNEGSKA (reference sequence). Trimming shortened V by 1 base and J by 9 bases, and 16 bases separated the two germline ends. The CDR3 region has the DNA TGCAGTGCTAGAGTGTCTAGCAATGGGTGGCAGTACTTC. This sequence encodes CSARVSSNGWQYF.

This clonotype turned up a few times. The CDR3, as DNA: TGTGCCAGCAGCTTAGAAGGGAGCTCCTACAATGAGCAGTTCTTC. This encodes CASSLEGSSYNEQFF. V usage is TRBV11-2 and J usage is TRBJ2-1, with TRBD2 as a possible D gene (5 bases). The CDR3 is 15 residues long. From germline, CDR1 is SGHAT and CDR2 FQNNGV. Between the trimmed V and J ends, which lost 0 bases and 0 bases, there was a span of 6 bases.